This TCR beta chain was observed in a study of Graves' ophthalmopathy and Graves' hyperthyroidism. Study as a whole: Cases classed as stable hyperthyroidism had no ophthalmopathy within 18 months of follow-up.

General study points: Between ophthalmopathy and stable hyperthyroidism, a 13-signature model drew a separation with nearly 90% sensitivity and approximately 79% specificity.

This CDR3 spans 12 amino acids. The germline gives CDR1 GTSNPN, CDR2 SVGIG (reference sequence). Deletions cut 2 bases from V and 0 bases from J, with 4 bases between. Amplification from RNA transcripts yielded the TCR beta CDR3 regions. The workflow started with a first-round RT-PCR run with HTBI primers and then moved on to a second-round multiplex PCR. TCRdb redid the calling of the multiplex PCR reads with MiXCR, one entry per CDR3 protein. The table shows about 500,000 distinct CDR3 sequences, with under 45% occurring only once. In this cohort, patients with other autoimmune diseases, uncontrolled infections, pregnancy or lactation were excluded. Clinicians made diagnoses from clinical symptoms, serum thyroxine, TRAb, thyroid ultrasound and orbital computed tomography. Comment on this clonotype: Its cognate antigen is unknown.

Sequencing input: peripheral blood or thyroid tissue (not recorded which). The rearrangement links TRBV30 to TRBJ1-1; D is undetermined. This TCR derives from an adult man with Graves' hyperthyroidism. CDR3 region: CAWSRLNTEAFF. CDR3 coding DNA: TGTGCCTGGAGTAGACTGAACACTGAAGCTTTCTTT.